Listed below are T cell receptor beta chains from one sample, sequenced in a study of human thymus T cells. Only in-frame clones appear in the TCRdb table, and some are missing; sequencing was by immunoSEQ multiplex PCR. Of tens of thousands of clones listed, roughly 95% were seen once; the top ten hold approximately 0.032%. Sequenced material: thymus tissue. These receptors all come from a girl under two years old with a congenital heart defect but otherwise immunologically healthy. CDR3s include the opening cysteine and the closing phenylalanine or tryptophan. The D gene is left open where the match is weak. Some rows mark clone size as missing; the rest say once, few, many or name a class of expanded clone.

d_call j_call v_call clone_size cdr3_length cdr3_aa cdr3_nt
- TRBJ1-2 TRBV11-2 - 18 CASTIRPEGHRRGYGYTF TGTGCCAGCACAATCCGTCCCGAGGGGCATCGTCGCGGCTATGGCTACACCTTC
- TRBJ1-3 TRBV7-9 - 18 CASSLVEAGVNSGNTIYF TGTGCCAGCAGCTTAGTGGAGGCGGGGGTCAACTCTGGAAACACCATATATTTT
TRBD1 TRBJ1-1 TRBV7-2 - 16 CASSPRTGFGSTEAFF TGTGCCAGCAGCCCGCGGACAGGGTTTGGGAGCACTGAAGCTTTCTTT
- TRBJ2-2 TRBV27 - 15 CASSLNTGRSGELFF TGTGCCAGCAGTTTAAACACAGGGCGGTCCGGGGAGCTGTTTTTT
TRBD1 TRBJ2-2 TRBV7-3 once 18 CASSSKPPGQGGIGELFF TGTGCCAGCAGCTCCAAACCTCCGGGACAGGGGGGGATCGGGGAGCTGTTTTTT
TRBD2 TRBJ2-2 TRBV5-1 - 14 CATNSGWGTGELFF TGCGCCACCAATAGCGGGTGGGGCACCGGGGAGCTGTTTTTT
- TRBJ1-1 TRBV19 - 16 CASSTPWVGKNTEAFF TGTGCCAGTAGTACACCCTGGGTAGGGAAGAACACTGAAGCTTTCTTT
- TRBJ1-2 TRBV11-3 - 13 CASAPGANYGYTF TGTGCCAGCGCGCCAGGGGCTAACTATGGCTACACCTTC
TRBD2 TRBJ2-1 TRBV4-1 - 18 CASSHDRTASGPHNEQFF TGCGCCAGCAGCCACGATAGGACAGCTAGCGGGCCACACAATGAGCAGTTCTTC
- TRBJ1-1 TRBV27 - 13 CASSYRGGTEAFF TGTGCCAGCAGTTACCGTGGGGGCACTGAAGCTTTCTTT
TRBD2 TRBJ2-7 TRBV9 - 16 CASSVGPSGRFYEQYF TGTGCCAGCAGCGTAGGCCCTAGCGGGAGGTTTTACGAGCAGTACTTC
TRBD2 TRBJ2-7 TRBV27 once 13 CASSWSGLHEQYF TGTGCCAGCAGTTGGTCGGGACTACACGAGCAGTACTTC
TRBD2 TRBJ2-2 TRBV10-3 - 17 CAISRLLAGEVTGELFF TGTGCCATCAGCCGCCTGTTAGCGGGAGAGGTCACCGGGGAGCTGTTTTTT
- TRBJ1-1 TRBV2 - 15 CASTRQLPLNTEAFF TGTGCCAGCACTCGGCAACTCCCATTGAACACTGAAGCTTTCTTT
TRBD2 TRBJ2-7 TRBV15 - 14 CAKTRGELTYEQYF TGTGCCAAGACGCGGGGGGAGCTTACCTACGAGCAGTACTTC
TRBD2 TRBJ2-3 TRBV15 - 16 CATSPRRRERADTQYF TGTGCCACCAGCCCCCGACGGCGGGAGAGAGCAGATACGCAGTATTTT
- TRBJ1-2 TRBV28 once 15 CASSAPQGSYYGYTF TGTGCCAGCAGTGCGCCACAGGGCTCGTACTATGGCTACACCTTC
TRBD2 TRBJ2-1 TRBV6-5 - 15 CASSTLAGYSDEQFF TGTGCCAGCAGTACTCTAGCGGGATATAGCGATGAGCAGTTCTTC
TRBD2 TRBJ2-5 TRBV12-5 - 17 CASGLGLAGRYRETQYF TGTGCTAGTGGTTTGGGACTAGCGGGACGATATAGGGAGACCCAGTACTTC
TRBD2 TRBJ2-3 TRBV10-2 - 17 CASSGGTSGREADTQYF TGCGCCAGCAGTGGGGGGACTAGCGGGAGGGAGGCGGATACGCAGTATTTT
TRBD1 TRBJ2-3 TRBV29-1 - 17 CSVVSRGQIYRADTQYF TGCAGCGTTGTGAGCAGGGGGCAAATCTACCGGGCAGATACGCAGTATTTT
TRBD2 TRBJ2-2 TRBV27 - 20 CASSPSMETSGRNNTGELFF TGTGCCAGCAGCCCTTCGATGGAGACTAGCGGGAGGAATAACACCGGGGAGCTGTTTTTT